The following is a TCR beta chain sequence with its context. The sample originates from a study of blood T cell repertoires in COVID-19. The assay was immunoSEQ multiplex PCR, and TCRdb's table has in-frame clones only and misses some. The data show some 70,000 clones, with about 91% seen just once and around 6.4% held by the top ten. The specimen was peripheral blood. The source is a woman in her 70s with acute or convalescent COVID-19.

For the CDR3, the DNA is TGCAGCGTTGTTGGACTAGCGGGAGGGCCAAGTTCCAATGAGCAGTTCTTC. Amino acid sequence: CSVVGLAGGPSSNEQFF. The rearrangement uses TRBV29-1 and TRBJ2-1; TRBD2 aligns across 15 bases. J was trimmed by 6 bases and V by 4 bases; bases with no gene match: 10. From germline, CDR1 is SQVTM and CDR2 ANQGSEA. This CDR3 contains 17 residues.